This T cell receptor (beta chain) was identified in a study of blood T cell repertoires in COVID-19. Data came from immunoSEQ multiplex PCR; TCRdb stores just in-frame clones and leaves some out. This table holds a few hundred thousand clones, roughly nine tenths found once. Per germline, CDR1 SNHLY and CDR2 FYNNEI. The CDR3 runs to 15 residues. V lost 4 bases and J lost 5; bases outside the gene matches: 7. This clonotype was obtained from a man between 35 and 55 years old who had recovered from COVID-19. The material sequenced was peripheral blood. The rearrangement links TRBV2 to TRBJ2-2; 7 bases fit TRBD2. The CDR3 coding sequence is TGTGCCAGCAGTGCTTCGGGACTACCTACCGGGGAGCTGTTTTTT. As protein: CASSASGLPTGELFF.